The present entry profiles one TCR beta chain with its context. These data come from a study of blood T cell repertoires in COVID-19. Study at large: Both acute and convalescent COVID-19 samples were obtained from the United States, Italy and Spain. Sources were T cells, B-cell-depleted T cells, or PBMCs; the material itself was cDNA or gDNA.

Libraries were prepared by immunoSEQ multiplex PCR; TCRdb keeps only in-frame clonotypes and omits some of them. The sample gives a few hundred thousand clones, about 91% of which show up once; about 15% is in the top ten. The CDR3 runs 13 residues. Germline CDR1 and CDR2: SGHTS and YDEGEE. V lost 0 bases to trimming and J lost 5 bases, with 6 bases between them. V gene TRBV5-8 combines with J gene TRBJ1-5; D might be TRBD1 (5 bases). This sequence was found in a woman in her fifties or sixties with acute COVID-19. Material: PBMCs or T cells enriched from blood (not recorded which). In nucleotides, the CDR3 is TGTGCCAGCAGCTTGGGGGGGGATCAGCCCCAGCATTTT. Translating gives CASSLGGDQPQHF.